This note documents a single TCR beta chain sequence. Trimming shortened V by 1 base and J by 2 bases, and 11 bases separated the two germline ends. The CDR3 is made up of 15 amino acids. From germline, CDR1 is LNHNV and CDR2 YYDKDF (reference sequence). This entry belongs to a study of blood T cell repertoires in COVID-19. Overall study context: COVID-19 samples, acute and convalescent, were from the United States, Italy and Spain. Sources were T cells, B-cell-depleted T cells, or PBMCs; the material itself was cDNA or gDNA.

In the original workflow: Amplification from reference gene primers served as the basis for estimated nucleated cell counts. Profiled with immunoSEQ multiplex PCR; TCRdb holds only in-frame clones, not every one. D and trimming were read from the DNA, whereas the V and J calls and clone size are those reported in that table. The data contain 300,000 to 450,000 clones, 85% of them singletons. The TCR originated in a woman between 18 and 30 years old with acute or convalescent COVID-19. V gene TRBV15 combines with J gene TRBJ1-1; the D gene is possibly TRBD1 (5 bases). The material sequenced was peripheral blood. CDR3 sequence (DNA): TGTGCCACCAGCAGAGCTGGGGCAGGAAACACTGAAGCTTTCTTT. It yields the protein CATSRAGAGNTEAFF.